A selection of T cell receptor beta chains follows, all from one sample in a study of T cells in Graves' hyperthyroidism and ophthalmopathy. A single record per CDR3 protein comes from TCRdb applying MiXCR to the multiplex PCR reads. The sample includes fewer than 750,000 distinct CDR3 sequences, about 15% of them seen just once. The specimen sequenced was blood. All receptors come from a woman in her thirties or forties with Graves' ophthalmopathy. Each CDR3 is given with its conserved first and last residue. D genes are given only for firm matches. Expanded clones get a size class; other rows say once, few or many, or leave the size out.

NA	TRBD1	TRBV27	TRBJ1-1	CASSLSGQGHVNTEAFF	TGTGCCAGCAGTTTATCGGGACAGGGGCACGTGAACACTGAAGCTTTCTTT
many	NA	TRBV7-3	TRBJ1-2	CASSRERFFYFLYTF	TGTGCCAGCAGCCGAGAGCGGTTCTTCTATTTCCTCTACACCTTC
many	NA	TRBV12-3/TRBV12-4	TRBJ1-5	CASSLAGSDQPQHF	TGTGCCAGCAGTTTAGCGGGGTCCGATCAGCCCCAGCATTTT
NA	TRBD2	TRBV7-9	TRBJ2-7	CASSPGLGRPQQYF	TGTGCCAGCAGCCCCGGACTAGGACGGCCTCAGCAGTACTTC
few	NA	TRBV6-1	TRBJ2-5	CASSEAGSRRETQYF	TGTGCCAGCAGTGAAGCGGGGTCGCGGAGAGAGACCCAGTACTTC
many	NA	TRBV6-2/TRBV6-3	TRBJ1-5	CASSYQLNQPQHF	TGTGCCAGCAGTTACCAGCTCAATCAGCCCCAGCATTTT
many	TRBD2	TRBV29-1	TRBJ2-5	CSASRDYQETQYF	TGCAGCGCGAGCCGGGACTATCAAGAGACCCAGTACTTC
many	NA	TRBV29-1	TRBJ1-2	CSVEIGASANYGYTF	TGCAGCGTTGAGATTGGGGCTTCGGCTAACTATGGCTACACCTTC
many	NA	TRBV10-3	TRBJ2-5	CAISSSAQETQYF	TGTGCCATCAGTTCATCAGCACAAGAGACCCAGTACTTC
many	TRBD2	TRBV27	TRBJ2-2	CASGGLAGLNTGELFF	TGTGCCAGCGGGGGACTAGCGGGACTAAACACCGGGGAGCTGTTTTTT
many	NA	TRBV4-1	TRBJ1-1	CASSQGRQTAEAFF	TGCGCCAGCAGCCAAGGGAGACAGACCGCTGAAGCTTTCTTT
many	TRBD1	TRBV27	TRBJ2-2	CASSSMTGPNTGELFF	TGTGCCAGCAGTTCTATGACAGGGCCGAACACCGGGGAGCTGTTTTTT
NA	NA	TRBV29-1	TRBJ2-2	CSVDPNTGELFF	TGCAGCGTGGATCCGAACACCGGGGAGCTGTTTTTT
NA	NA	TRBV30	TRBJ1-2	CAWSVRVFPLRANYGYTF	TGTGCCTGGAGTGTAAGGGTTTTCCCCCTTCGGGCTAACTATGGCTACACCTTC
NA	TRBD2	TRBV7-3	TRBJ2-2	CASSPVAGVVTGELFF	TGTGCCAGCAGCCCCGTAGCGGGAGTCGTCACCGGGGAGCTGTTTTTT
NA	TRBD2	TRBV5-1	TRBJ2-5	CASSLTSGRDLETQYF	TGCGCCAGCAGCTTGACTAGCGGGAGGGATCTAGAGACCCAGTACTTC
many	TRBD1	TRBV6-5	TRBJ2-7	CASSFLPGQGPYEQYF	TGTGCCAGCAGTTTTCTACCGGGACAGGGGCCCTACGAGCAGTACTTC
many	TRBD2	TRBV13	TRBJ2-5	CASSLGGLAGQETQYF	TGTGCCAGCAGCTTAGGCGGGCTAGCGGGTCAAGAGACCCAGTACTTC
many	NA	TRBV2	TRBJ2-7	CASSSLGGADYEQYF	TGTGCCAGCAGCTCCCTTGGCGGGGCGGACTACGAGCAGTACTTC
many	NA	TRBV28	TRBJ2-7	CASTPATETNSYEQYF	TGTGCCAGCACCCCGGCGACAGAGACCAACTCCTACGAGCAGTACTTC
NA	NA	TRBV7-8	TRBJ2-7	CASSGISIEQYF	TGTGCCAGTAGCGGAATCTCGATCGAGCAGTACTTC
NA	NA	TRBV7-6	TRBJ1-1	CASTFGGRGTEAFF	TGTGCCAGCACTTTTGGAGGGAGGGGCACTGAAGCTTTCTTT
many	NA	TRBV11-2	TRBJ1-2	CASSPGHAGASYGYTF	TGTGCCAGCAGCCCAGGGCACGCGGGGGCAAGCTATGGCTACACCTTC
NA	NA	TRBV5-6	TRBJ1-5	CASSLFEQGNQPQHF	TGTGCCAGCAGCTTGTTCGAACAGGGAAATCAGCCCCAGCATTTT